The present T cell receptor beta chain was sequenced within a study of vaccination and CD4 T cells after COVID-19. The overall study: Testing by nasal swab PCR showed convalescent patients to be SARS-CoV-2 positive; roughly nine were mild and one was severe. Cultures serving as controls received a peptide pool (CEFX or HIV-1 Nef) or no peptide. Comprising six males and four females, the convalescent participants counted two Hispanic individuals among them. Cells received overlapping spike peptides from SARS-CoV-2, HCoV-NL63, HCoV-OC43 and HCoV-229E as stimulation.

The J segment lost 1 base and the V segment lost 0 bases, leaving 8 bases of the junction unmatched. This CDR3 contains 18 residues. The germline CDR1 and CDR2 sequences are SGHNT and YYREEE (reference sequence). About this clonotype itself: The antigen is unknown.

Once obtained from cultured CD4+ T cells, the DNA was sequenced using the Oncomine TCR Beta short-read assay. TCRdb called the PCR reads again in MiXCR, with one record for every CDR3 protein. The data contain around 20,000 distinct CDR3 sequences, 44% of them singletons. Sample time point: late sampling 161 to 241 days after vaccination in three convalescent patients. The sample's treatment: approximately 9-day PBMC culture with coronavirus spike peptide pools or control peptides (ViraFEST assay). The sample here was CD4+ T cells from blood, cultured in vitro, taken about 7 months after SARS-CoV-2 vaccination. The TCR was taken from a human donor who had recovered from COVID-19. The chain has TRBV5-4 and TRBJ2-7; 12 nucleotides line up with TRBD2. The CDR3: CASSLEVPSGRGSYEQYF. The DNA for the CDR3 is TGTGCCAGCAGCTTGGAGGTTCCTAGCGGGAGGGGGTCCTACGAGCAGTACTTC. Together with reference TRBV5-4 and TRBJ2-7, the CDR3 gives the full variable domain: ETGVTQSPTHLIKTRGQQVTLRCSSQSGHNTVSWYQQALGQGPQFIFQYYREEENGRGNFPPRFSGLQFPNYSSELNVNALELDDSALYLCASSLEVPSGRGSYEQYFGPGTRLTVT.